This record covers a single TCR beta chain. Its target is not known. The same CDR3 arises from other DNA sequences in this sample as well. This CDR3 region has 12 residues. V lost 2 bases and J 5 bases, leaving 4 bases between the germline ends. Germline V lookup: CDR1 SGDLS, CDR2 YYNGEE. The sample is drawn from a study of shared clonotypes between healthy human individuals. Whole-study results and caveats: Although depth was large, rarefaction showed that sequencing of the sorted subsets was incomplete. Non-shared clonotypes had lower generation probabilities than those shared by all four donors.

Some clones are missing from TCRdb's copy, which holds only in-frame ones; the method was immunoSEQ multiplex PCR. Of some 2 million clones in the sample, just under 95% are singletons; the top ten hold around 1.1%. Naive-designated CD8 cells lacked CD45RO, were positively enriched for CCR7, and omitted terminally differentiated effector memory CD45RA+ cells. Those who donated, Caucasian adults without exception, all lived in Nashville, Tennessee. The sequence came from a man between 18 and 29 years old in good health. The sequencing input was naive CD8+ T cells sorted from blood. The chain employs TRBV9 and TRBJ2-2; D not resolved. The CDR3 DNA reads TGTGCCAGCAGCGTTAGAACCGGGGAGCTGTTTTTT. This encodes CASSVRTGELFF.